A selection of T cell receptor beta chains follows, all from one sample in a study of human T cells and chemical hapten exposure. TCRdb redid the calling of the RACE reads with MiXCR, one entry per CDR3 protein. This table has 150,000 to 200,000 distinct CDR3 sequences, under 25% appearing once. The sequenced sample was whole blood, obtained in connection with sensitization to the hapten diphenylcyclopropenone (DPC). These receptors all stem from a woman aged 50 to 60 with alopecia areata. Some clones in this sample may be carry-over from other donors' samples. CDR3s include the opening cysteine and the closing phenylalanine or tryptophan. D genes are given only for firm matches. A clone size is listed for some rows: how often the clone was seen (once, few, many), or a class if it is expanded.

v_call	j_call	d_call	clone_size	cdr3_nt	cdr3_aa
TRBV11-2	TRBJ2-1	TRBD2	few	TGTGCCAGCAGCTTAGAAAGGGCGGGAGGAGCTGAGCAGTTCTTC	CASSLERAGGAEQFF
TRBV6-1	TRBJ2-3	TRBD1	few	TGTGCCAGCAGTGAAGCTCAGGACAGGACGCAGTATTTT	CASSEAQDRTQYF
TRBV6-5	TRBJ2-7	.	few	TGTGCCAGTCGTCGGAGTATCTACGAGCAGTACTTC	CASRRSIYEQYF
TRBV11-2	TRBJ2-7	.	few	TGTGCCAGCAGCTTAGACGTATTAGCTTTAGGTTACGAGCAGTACTTC	CASSLDVLALGYEQYF
TRBV29-1	TRBJ2-1	TRBD2	many	TGCAGCGTTCCGGGACTAGCGGGAAATGAGCAGTTCTTC	CSVPGLAGNEQFF
TRBV9	TRBJ2-1	.	.	TGTGCCAGCAGCGCGAGGGACTTACAAAATGAGCAGTTCTTC	CASSARDLQNEQFF
TRBV3-1	TRBJ1-6	TRBD1	few	TGTGCCAGCAGCCCCTTGGGACAGGGAGAAAATTCACCCCTCCACTTT	CASSPLGQGENSPLHF
TRBV2	TRBJ1-2	.	few	TGTGCCAGCAGCGTGGACTCCTGGGCGGGCGGCTACACCTTC	CASSVDSWAGGYTF
TRBV5-1	TRBJ1-1	.	.	TGCGCCAGCAGCTCCTCCTCACCAGGGAACACTGAAGCTTTCTTT	CASSSSSPGNTEAFF
TRBV24-1	TRBJ1-2	.	few	TGTGCCACCAGTGATTCTCTGGGGGGTATCTATGGCTACACCTTC	CATSDSLGGIYGYTF
TRBV27	TRBJ2-2	.	many	TGTGCCAGCAGTTTATCCTTGAACACCGGGGAGCTGTTTTTT	CASSLSLNTGELFF
TRBV5-1	TRBJ1-1	TRBD1	.	TGCGCCAGCAGCTTGTCGATAGGGGGCGAATGGGGCACTGAAGCTTTCTTT	CASSLSIGGEWGTEAFF
TRBV7-9	TRBJ1-2	.	.	TGTGCCAGCAGCTCGGCGCCCACAGGAGGACATGGCTACACCTTC	CASSSAPTGGHGYTF
TRBV7-6	TRBJ1-3	TRBD1	few	TGTGCCAGCAGCTCTTTGGGCCTGACAGGGACTGGAAACACCATATATTTT	CASSSLGLTGTGNTIYF
TRBV20-1	TRBJ2-3	TRBD2	few	TGCAGTGCTAGTCAATCGGGACTAGCGGGAGGGCCTAGAACAGATACGCAGTATTTT	CSASQSGLAGGPRTDTQYF
TRBV29-1	TRBJ2-1	.	.	TGCAGCGTTGAACCACGTCGTAGTGGCAATGAGCAGTTCTTC	CSVEPRRSGNEQFF
TRBV12-3/TRBV12-4	TRBJ1-5	.	few	TGTGCCAGCAGTTTGCAGGGGCGGGTTTTCAGCAATCAGCCCCAGCATTTT	CASSLQGRVFSNQPQHF
TRBV7-9	TRBJ2-3	TRBD2	few	TGTGCCAGCAGCTCCGGACTAGCAGGGGCCACAGATACGCAGTATTTT	CASSSGLAGATDTQYF
TRBV27	TRBJ1-5	.	few	TGTGCCAGCAGCGGACGCCGCTCGGGGCCCCAGCATTTT	CASSGRRSGPQHF
TRBV6-4	TRBJ2-1	.	few	TGTGCCAGCAGTTTTCTTCCTTACAATGAGCAGTTCTTC	CASSFLPYNEQFF
TRBV10-3	TRBJ1-1	.	few	TGTGCCATCAGTGAGTCAGTAGGACAGTCGGGGTTGGGAGCTTTCTTT	CAISESVGQSGLGAFF
TRBV6-2/TRBV6-3	TRBJ1-1	.	.	TGTGCCAGCAGTTCCCCGCAGGGGAGGGAAGCTTTCTTT	CASSSPQGREAFF